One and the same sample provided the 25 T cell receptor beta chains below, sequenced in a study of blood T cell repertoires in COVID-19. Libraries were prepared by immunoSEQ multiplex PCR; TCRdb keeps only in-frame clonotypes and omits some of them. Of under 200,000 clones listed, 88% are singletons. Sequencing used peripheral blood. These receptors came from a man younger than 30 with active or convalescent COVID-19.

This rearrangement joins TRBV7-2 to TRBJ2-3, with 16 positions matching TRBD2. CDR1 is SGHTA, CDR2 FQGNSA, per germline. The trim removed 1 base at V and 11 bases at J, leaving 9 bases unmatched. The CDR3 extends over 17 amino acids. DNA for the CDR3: TGTGCCAGCAGCTTAGAGGGGACTAGCGGGAGGGCCGGGGGGCAGTATTTT. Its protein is CASSLEGTSGRAGGQYF. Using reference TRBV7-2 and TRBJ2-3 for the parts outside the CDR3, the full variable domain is GAGVSQSPSNKVTEKGKDVELRCDPISGHTALYWYRQSLGQGLEFLIYFQGNSAPDKSGLPSDRFSAERTGGSVSTLTIQRTQQEDSAVYLCASSLEGTSGRAGGQYFGPGTRLTVL.

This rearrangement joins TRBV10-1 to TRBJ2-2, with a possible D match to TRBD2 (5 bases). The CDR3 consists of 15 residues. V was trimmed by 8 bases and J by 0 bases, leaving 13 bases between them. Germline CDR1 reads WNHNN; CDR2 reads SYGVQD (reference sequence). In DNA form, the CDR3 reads TGCGCCAGCCCCAGCGGACCCTCGAACACCGGGGAGCTGTTTTTT. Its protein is CASPSGPSNTGELFF.

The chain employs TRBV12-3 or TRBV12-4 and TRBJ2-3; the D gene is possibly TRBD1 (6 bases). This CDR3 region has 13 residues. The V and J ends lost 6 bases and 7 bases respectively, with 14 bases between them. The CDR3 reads CASSQRTGHTQYF. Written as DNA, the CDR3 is TGTGCCAGCAGCCAGAGAACAGGGCATACGCAGTATTTT.

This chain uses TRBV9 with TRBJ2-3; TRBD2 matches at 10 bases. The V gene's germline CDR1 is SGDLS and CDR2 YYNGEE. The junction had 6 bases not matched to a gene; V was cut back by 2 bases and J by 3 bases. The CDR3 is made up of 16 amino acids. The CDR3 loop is CASSVLSGGVTDTQYF. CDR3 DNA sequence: TGTGCCAGCAGCGTTCTCAGCGGGGGGGTTACAGATACGCAGTATTTT.

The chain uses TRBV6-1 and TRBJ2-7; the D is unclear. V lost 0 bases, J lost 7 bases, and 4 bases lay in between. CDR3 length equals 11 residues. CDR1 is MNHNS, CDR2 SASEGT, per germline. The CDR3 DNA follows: TGTGCCAGCAGTGAAGCCGGGGAGCAGTACTTC. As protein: CASSEAGEQYF.

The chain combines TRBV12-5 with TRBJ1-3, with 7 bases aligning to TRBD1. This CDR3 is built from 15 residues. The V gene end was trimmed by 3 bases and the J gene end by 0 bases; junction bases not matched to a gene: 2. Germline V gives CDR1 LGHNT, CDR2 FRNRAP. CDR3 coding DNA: TGTGCTAGTGGTTTAGACAGGGCCTCTGGAAACACCATATATTTT. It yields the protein CASGLDRASGNTIYF. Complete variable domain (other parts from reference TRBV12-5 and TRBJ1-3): DARVTQTPRHKVTEMGQEVTMRCQPILGHNTVFWYRQTMMQGLELLAYFRNRAPLDDSGMPKDRFSAEMPDATLATLKIQPSEPRDSAVYFCASGLDRASGNTIYFGEGSWLTVV.

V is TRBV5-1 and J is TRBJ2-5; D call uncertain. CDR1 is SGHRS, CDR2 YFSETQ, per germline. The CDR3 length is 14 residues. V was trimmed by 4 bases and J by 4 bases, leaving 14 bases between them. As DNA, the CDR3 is TGCGCCAGCAGCGACACCTATCCACGAGAGACCCAGTACTTC. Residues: CASSDTYPRETQYF.

CDR3: CATSRGRVPGHSPLHF. The CDR3 region has the DNA TGTGCCACCAGCAGAGGACGGGTTCCGGGACACTCACCCCTCCACTTT. The chain links TRBV15 to TRBJ1-6; the D gene is possibly TRBD1 (6 bases). The germline CDR1 and CDR2 sequences are LNHNV and YYDKDF (reference sequence). The CDR3 runs 16 residues. The germline V and J ends were trimmed by 1 base and 10 bases, with 17 bases remaining between them.

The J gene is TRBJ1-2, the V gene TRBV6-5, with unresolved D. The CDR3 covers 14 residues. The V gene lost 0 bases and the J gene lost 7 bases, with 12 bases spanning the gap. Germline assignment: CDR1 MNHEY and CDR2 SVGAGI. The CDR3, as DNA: TGTGCCAGCAGTTACTCCAGATCGGCGGTTGGCTACACCTTC. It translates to CASSYSRSAVGYTF.

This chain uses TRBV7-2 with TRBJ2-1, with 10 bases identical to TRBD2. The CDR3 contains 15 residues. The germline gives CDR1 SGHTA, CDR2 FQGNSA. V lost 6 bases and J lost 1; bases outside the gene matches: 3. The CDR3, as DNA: TGTGCCAGCAGAACGACTAGCGGGTCCTACAATGAGCAGTTCTTC. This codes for CASRTTSGSYNEQFF.

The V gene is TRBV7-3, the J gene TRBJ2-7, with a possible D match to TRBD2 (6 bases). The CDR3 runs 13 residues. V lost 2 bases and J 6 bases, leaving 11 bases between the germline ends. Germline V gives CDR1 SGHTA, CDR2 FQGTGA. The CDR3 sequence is CASSLAGSGEQYF. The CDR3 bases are TGTGCCAGCAGCTTAGCGGGGTCAGGCGAGCAGTACTTC.

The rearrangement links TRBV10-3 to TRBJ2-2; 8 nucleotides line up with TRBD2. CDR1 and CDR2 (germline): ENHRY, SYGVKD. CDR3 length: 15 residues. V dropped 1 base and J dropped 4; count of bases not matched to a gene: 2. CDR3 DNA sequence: TGTGCCATCAGTGAGTGGCTAGCGGGCACCGGGGAGCTGTTTTTT. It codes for CAISEWLAGTGELFF.

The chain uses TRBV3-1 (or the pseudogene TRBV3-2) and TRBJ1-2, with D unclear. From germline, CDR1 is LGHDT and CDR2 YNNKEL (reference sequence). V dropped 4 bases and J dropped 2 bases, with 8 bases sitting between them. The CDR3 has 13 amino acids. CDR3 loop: CASSRKENYGYTF. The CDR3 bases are TGTGCCAGCAGCCGTAAGGAGAACTATGGCTACACCTTC.

CDR3 bases: TGTGCCAGCAGTTTTAGCCTAGCGGGATTGTTGGGGGAGCTGTTTTTT. Protein: CASSFSLAGLLGELFF. V is TRBV27 and J is TRBJ2-2; 9 bases align to TRBD2. The CDR3 totals 16 residues. Germline V CDR1 and CDR2: MNHEY, SMNVEV (reference sequence). V lost 3 bases to trimming and J lost 8 bases; unmatched junction nucleotides: 10.

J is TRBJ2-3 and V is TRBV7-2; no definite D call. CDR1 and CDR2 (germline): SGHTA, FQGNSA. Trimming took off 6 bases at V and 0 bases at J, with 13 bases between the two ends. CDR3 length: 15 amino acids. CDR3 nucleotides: TGTGCCAGCAGTCCTAGTACACCCAGCACAGATACGCAGTATTTT. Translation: CASSPSTPSTDTQYF.

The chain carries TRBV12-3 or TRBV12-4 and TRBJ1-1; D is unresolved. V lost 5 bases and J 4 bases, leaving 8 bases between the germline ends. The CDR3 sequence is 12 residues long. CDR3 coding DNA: TGTGCCAGCAGTCAGTACGTCACTGAAGCTTTCTTT. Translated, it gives CASSQYVTEAFF.

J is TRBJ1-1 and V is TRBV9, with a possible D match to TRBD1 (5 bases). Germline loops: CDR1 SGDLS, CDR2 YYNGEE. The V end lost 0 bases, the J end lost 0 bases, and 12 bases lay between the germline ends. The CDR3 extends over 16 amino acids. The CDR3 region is CASSVDPGPMNTEAFF. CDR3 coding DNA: TGTGCCAGCAGCGTAGATCCAGGGCCGATGAACACTGAAGCTTTCTTT.

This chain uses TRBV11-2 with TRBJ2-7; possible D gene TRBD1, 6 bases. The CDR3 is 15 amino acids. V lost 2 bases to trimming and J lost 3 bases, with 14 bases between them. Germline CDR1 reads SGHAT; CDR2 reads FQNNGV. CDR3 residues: CASSLHRTDIYEQYF. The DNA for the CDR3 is TGTGCCAGCAGCTTACATCGGACAGACATCTACGAGCAGTACTTC.

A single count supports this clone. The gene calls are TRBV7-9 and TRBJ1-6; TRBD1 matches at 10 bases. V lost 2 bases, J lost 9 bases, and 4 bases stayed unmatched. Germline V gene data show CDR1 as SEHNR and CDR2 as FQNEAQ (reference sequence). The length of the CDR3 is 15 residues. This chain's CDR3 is CASSLSTGGFSPLHF. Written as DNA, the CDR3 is TGTGCCAGCAGCTTATCGACAGGGGGCTTTTCACCCCTCCACTTT.

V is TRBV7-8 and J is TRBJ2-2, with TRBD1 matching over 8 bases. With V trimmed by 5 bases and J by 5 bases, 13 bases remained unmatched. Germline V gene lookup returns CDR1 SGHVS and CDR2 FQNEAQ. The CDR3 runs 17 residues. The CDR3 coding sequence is TGTGCCAGCAGCACCCACTACAGGGGGGAAGTTACCGGGGAGCTGTTTTTT. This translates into CASSTHYRGEVTGELFF.

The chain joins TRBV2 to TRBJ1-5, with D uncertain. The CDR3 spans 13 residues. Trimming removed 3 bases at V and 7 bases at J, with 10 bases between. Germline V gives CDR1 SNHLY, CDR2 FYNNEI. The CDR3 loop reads CASSDVTAQPQHF. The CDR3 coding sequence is TGTGCCAGCAGTGACGTAACAGCCCAGCCCCAGCATTTT.

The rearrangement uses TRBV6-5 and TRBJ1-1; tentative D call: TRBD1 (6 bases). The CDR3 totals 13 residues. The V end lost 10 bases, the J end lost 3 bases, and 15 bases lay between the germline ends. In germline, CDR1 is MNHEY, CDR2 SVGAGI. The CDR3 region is CATQQGVYTEAFF. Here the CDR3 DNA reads TGTGCCACACAACAGGGTGTTTACACTGAAGCTTTCTTT.

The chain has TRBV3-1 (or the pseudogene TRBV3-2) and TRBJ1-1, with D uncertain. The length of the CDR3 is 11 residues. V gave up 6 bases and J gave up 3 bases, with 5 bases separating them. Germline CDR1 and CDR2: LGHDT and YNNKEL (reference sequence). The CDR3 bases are TGTGCCAGCAGGAGCGACACTGAAGCTTTCTTT. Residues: CASRSDTEAFF.

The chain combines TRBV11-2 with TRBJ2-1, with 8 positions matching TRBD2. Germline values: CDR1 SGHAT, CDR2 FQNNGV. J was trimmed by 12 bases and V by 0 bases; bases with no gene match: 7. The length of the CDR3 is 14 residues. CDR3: CASSLDGSGSSQFF. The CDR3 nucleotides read TGTGCCAGCAGCTTAGATGGCAGCGGGAGTTCGCAGTTCTTC.

The CDR3 loop is CASSEIAGGLTDTQYF. CDR3 coding DNA: TGTGCCAGCAGCGAAATAGCGGGGGGTCTGACAGATACGCAGTATTTT. J is TRBJ2-3 and V is TRBV3-1 (or the pseudogene TRBV3-2); 10 nucleotides line up with TRBD2. Losses at the gene ends were 5 bases for V and 3 bases for J; bases not matched to a gene: 8. The CDR3 length is 16 residues. CDR1 is LGHDT, CDR2 YNNKEL, per germline (reference sequence).